One and the same sample provided the 27 T cell receptor beta chains below, sequenced in a study of OX40 agonist ivuxolimab in advanced cancers. TCRdb's copy holds only in-frame clones and misses some; the assay was immunoSEQ multiplex PCR. The data hold over 35,000 clones, with around 84% observed a single time. Here the sequenced sample was CD4+ or CD8+ T cells sorted from blood, taken in a trial of the OX40 agonist ivuxolimab. The source is an adult with an advanced solid tumor such as melanoma, head and neck, liver or kidney cancer.

This clone was detected a few times. The V and J genes are TRBV11-2 and TRBJ2-3; 9 nucleotides match TRBD2. The CDR3 sequence is 16 residues long. Per the germline V gene, CDR1 is SGHAT and CDR2 is FQNNGV. V dropped 6 bases and J dropped 1; count of bases not matched to a gene: 8. CDR3 residues: CASSLNSGGRTDTQYF. CDR3 bases: TGTGCCAGCAGTCTTAATAGCGGGGGCCGCACAGATACGCAGTATTTT.

This clone occurred a few times. V usage is TRBV6-6 and J usage is TRBJ1-1, with TRBD1 matching over 9 bases. After removal of 8 bases from V and 0 bases from J, the junction contained 10 bases not matched to a gene. CDR1 is MNHNY and CDR2 is SVGAGI in the germline V gene (reference sequence). This CDR3 is 16 amino acids long. Written as DNA, the CDR3 is TGTGCCAGCTTACCCCCGGACAGGGGAGTGAACACTGAAGCTTTCTTT. Protein product: CASLPPDRGVNTEAFF.

This sequence joins TRBV6-1 and TRBJ1-6; TRBD1 agrees at 7 bases. The CDR3 is made up of 14 amino acids. From germline, CDR1 is MNHNS and CDR2 SASEGT. The trim removed 7 bases at V and 7 bases at J, leaving 7 bases unmatched. This chain's CDR3 is CASTGGSGNSPLHF. CDR3 nucleotides: TGTGCCAGCACAGGGGGTTCAGGAAATTCACCCCTCCACTTT.

V is TRBV6-5 and J is TRBJ1-6; D is unclear. Germline CDR1 MNHEY, CDR2 SVGAGI. With 6 bases removed from V and 3 bases from J, the gap between germline ends came to 9 bases. The CDR3 is 14 amino acids. CDR3 protein: CASSRGDYNSPLHF. CDR3 sequence (DNA): TGTGCCAGCAGCCGCGGGGACTATAATTCACCCCTCCACTTT.

The chain uses TRBV7-2 and TRBJ2-7; 8 bases agree with TRBD1. CDR3 length: 15 amino acids. The germline V gene has CDR1 SGHTA and CDR2 FQGNSA. The ends lost 3 bases at V and 5 bases at J; junction bases unmatched: 9. DNA for the CDR3: TGTGCCAGCAGCTTCTACAGCCGACAGGGGCACGAGCAGTACTTC. This sequence encodes CASSFYSRQGHEQYF.

This clone has more than one count but fewer than ten. The CDR3 region has the DNA TGTGCCAGCAGTTACAAGGACAGGGGCTGCCCCGGGGAGCTGTTTTTT. Translating it yields CASSYKDRGCPGELFF. The chain combines TRBV6-6 with TRBJ2-2, with 9 bases identical to TRBD1. Germline assignment: CDR1 MNHNY and CDR2 SVGAGI (reference sequence). This CDR3 spans 16 amino acids. V gave up 2 bases and J gave up 6 bases; unmatched junction bases: 7.

The V call is TRBV9, the J call TRBJ2-1, with D possibly TRBD2 on 6 matching bases. Between the trimmed V and J ends, which lost 4 bases and 8 bases, there was a span of 16 bases. Per germline, CDR1 SGDLS and CDR2 YYNGEE. The CDR3 extends over 14 amino acids. The CDR3 DNA follows: TGTGCCAGCAGCCTCGGGTCTAGGAGGGATGAGCAGTTCTTC. Translation: CASSLGSRRDEQFF.

The V call is TRBV19, the J call TRBJ1-3, with D hard to call. The ends were cut back, 6 bases at V and 4 bases at J, with 13 bases in the middle. The germline CDR1 and CDR2 sequences are LNHDA and SQIVND (reference sequence). This CDR3 has 14 amino acids. CDR3 sequence (DNA): TGTGCCAGTAGATCCGAAGGGATCGGAAACACCATATATTTT. This translates into CASRSEGIGNTIYF.

The gene calls are TRBV27 and TRBJ1-1; 7 positions match TRBD1. The germline V gene encodes CDR1 MNHEY and CDR2 SMNVEV (reference sequence). The CDR3 is 13 amino acids. The J segment lost 6 bases and the V segment lost 3 bases, leaving 4 bases of the junction unmatched. In DNA form, the CDR3 reads TGTGCCAGCAGTTTCGCACAGGGGTCTGAAGCTTTCTTT. Amino acids: CASSFAQGSEAFF.

The rearrangement uses TRBV7-9 and TRBJ2-1, with no clear D. Germline V gene data show CDR1 as SEHNR and CDR2 as FQNEAQ (reference sequence). CDR3 length: 13 residues. V was clipped by 3 bases and J by 2 bases, with 5 bases between them. The DNA for the CDR3 is TGTGCCAGCAGCTTGTTTACCTACAATGAGCAGTTCTTC. It specifies CASSLFTYNEQFF.

The V gene is TRBV6-1, the J gene TRBJ2-3, with D possibly being TRBD1 (6 bases). Germline CDR1 MNHNS, CDR2 SASEGT. The CDR3 covers 16 residues. V lost 2 bases and J 0 bases, leaving 12 bases between the germline ends. The CDR3 DNA is TGTGCCAGCAGTGAAAGTTGGGGGCCGAGCACAGATACGCAGTATTTT. This gives the protein CASSESWGPSTDTQYF.

The chain links TRBV7-8 to TRBJ1-6, with 7 bases aligning to TRBD1. The CDR3 has 16 amino acids. Germline assignment: CDR1 SGHVS and CDR2 FQNEAQ. With V trimmed by 5 bases and J by 8 bases, 12 bases remained unmatched. Here the CDR3 DNA reads TGTGCCAGCAGCCAGGAAACAGGGGAAGGTGATTCACCCCTCCACTTT. Its translation: CASSQETGEGDSPLHF.

The rearrangement links TRBV21-1 to TRBJ2-7; the tabulated D call, TRBD2, remains unverified against the DNA. TRBV21-1 is a pseudogene locus. The CDR3 sequence is 19 residues long. This CDR3 is CASSKEDRGGDWDTYEQYV. As DNA, the CDR3 is TGTGCCAGCAGCAAAGAGGATAGGGGAGGGGATTGGGACACCTACGAGCAGTACGTC.

This chain links TRBV28 with TRBJ1-5; 7 nucleotides agree with TRBD1. Per the germline V gene, CDR1 is MDHEN and CDR2 is SYDVKM. This CDR3 contains 15 residues. The V segment lost 7 bases and the J segment 7 bases; nucleotides outside the gene matches: 13. CDR3 sequence (DNA): TGTGCCAGCATCGAAGACAGGGTTTTCGCCCAGCCCCAGCATTTT. Residues: CASIEDRVFAQPQHF.

This clone has at least ten counts. The chain employs TRBV4-1 and TRBJ1-1; D unclear. CDR3 length: 15 amino acids. Deletions cut 0 bases from V and 5 bases from J, with 13 bases between. CDR1 and CDR2 from the germline V gene are MGHRA and YSYEKL. CDR3 in DNA: TGCGCCAGCAGCCAAGAATGGACGGGCCAGACTGAAGCTTTCTTT. It translates to CASSQEWTGQTEAFF.

The chain joins TRBV27 to TRBJ2-1; 9 bases agree with TRBD1. This CDR3 has 15 residues. The germline V gene has CDR1 MNHEY and CDR2 SMNVEV (reference sequence). With 3 bases clipped from V and 8 bases from J, the junction kept 8 bases outside the gene matches. The CDR3 nucleotides are TGTGCCAGCAGTTTGTCCGGGACAGGGAGGCATGAGCAGTTCTTC. Its protein is CASSLSGTGRHEQFF.

J is TRBJ2-1 and V is TRBV15; 11 bases line up with TRBD1. The CDR3 is 16 residues long. The J segment lost 9 bases and the V segment lost 0 bases, leaving 7 bases of the junction unmatched. CDR1 and CDR2 from the germline V gene are LNHNV and YYDKDF (reference sequence). The CDR3 here is CATSRDLGQGAGEQFF. CDR3 nucleotides: TGTGCCACCAGCAGAGATCTTGGACAGGGGGCGGGTGAGCAGTTCTTC. The entire variable domain, with the rest obtained from reference TRBV15 and TRBJ2-1, is as follows: DAMVIQNPRYQVTQFGKPVTLSCSQTLNHNVMYWYQQKSSQAPKLLFHYYDKDFNNEADTPDNFQSRRPNTSFCFLDIRSPGLGDTAMYLCATSRDLGQGAGEQFFGPGTRLTVL.

This rearrangement joins TRBV27 to TRBJ2-6; possible D gene TRBD1, 6 bases. Per germline, CDR1 MNHEY and CDR2 SMNVEV (reference sequence). Trimming cost V 5 bases and J 2 bases, with 16 bases left between them. The CDR3 runs 17 residues. CDR3 in DNA: TGTGCCAGCAGTAACCTAGGGGGTGGACCTGGGGCCAACGTCCTGACTTTC. This translates into CASSNLGGGPGANVLTF. The whole variable domain, remainder taken from reference TRBV27 and TRBJ2-6, is EAQVTQNPRYLITVTGKKLTVTCSQNMNHEYMSWYRQDPGLGLRQIYYSMNVEVTDKGDVPEGYKVSRKEKRNFPLILESPSPNQTSLYFCASSNLGGGPGANVLTFGAGSRLTVL.

The chain has TRBV9 and TRBJ1-2, with 7 bases identical to TRBD1. Germline values: CDR1 SGDLS, CDR2 YYNGEE. Trimming took 2 bases from V and 3 from J; bases not matched to a gene: 4. This CDR3 region has 14 residues. CDR3 loop: CASSVRGQDYGYTF. The CDR3 nucleotides are TGTGCCAGCAGCGTTAGGGGGCAGGACTATGGCTACACCTTC.

The V and J genes are TRBV2 and TRBJ1-1, with 9 bases lining up with TRBD1. J lost 10 bases, V lost 6 bases, and 6 bases had no gene match. The CDR3 loop spans 12 amino acids. Germline CDR1 reads SNHLY; CDR2 reads FYNNEI. CDR3 nucleotides: TGTGCCAGCAGGACGGGACAGGGTCTAGCTTTCTTT. Translation gives CASRTGQGLAFF.

The J gene is TRBJ1-1, the V gene TRBV7-9, with D perhaps matching TRBD1 (5 bases). The V gene's germline CDR1 is SEHNR and CDR2 FQNEAQ (reference sequence). The CDR3 is 15 residues long. V lost 4 bases and J 2 bases, leaving 14 bases between the germline ends. CDR3 nucleotides: TGTGCCAGCAGCTCCGGGGGGGGGACCAACACTGAAGCTTTCTTT. Amino acids: CASSSGGGTNTEAFF.

The chain carries TRBV7-9 and TRBJ2-7, with 11 bases that match TRBD1. Germline V gives CDR1 SEHNR, CDR2 FQNEAQ (reference sequence). Losses at the gene ends were 6 bases for V and 3 bases for J; bases not matched to a gene: 7. This CDR3 contains 15 residues. The CDR3 DNA reads as TGTGCCAGCAGTGACTACGGGACAGGGGGCTACGAGCAGTACGTC. Protein: CASSDYGTGGYEQYV.

This chain joins TRBV6-6 and TRBJ2-5, with 7 bases that match TRBD1. The length of the CDR3 is 13 residues. CDR1 and CDR2 from the germline V gene are MNHNY and SVGAGI (reference sequence). The trim removed 10 bases at V and 12 bases at J, leaving 17 bases unmatched. The CDR3 nucleotides are TGTGCCATCTCCGCGAGGGGGCTCCCCGCAGAGTACTTC. Protein product: CAISARGLPAEYF.

The genes are TRBV9 and TRBJ2-3; possible D gene TRBD2, 5 bases. The CDR3 covers 14 residues. Trimming shortened V by 3 bases and J by 4 bases, and 12 bases separated the two germline ends. CDR1 and CDR2 (germline): SGDLS, YYNGEE. As DNA, the CDR3 is TGTGCCAGCAGCGGGAGGACCCAACCAGATACGCAGTATTTT. It translates to CASSGRTQPDTQYF.

The V gene is TRBV7-3, the J gene TRBJ1-1, with D perhaps TRBD1 (6 bases). This CDR3 region has 13 residues. Trimming removed 4 bases from V and 7 bases from J, with 13 bases in between. The germline V gene encodes CDR1 SGHTA and CDR2 FQGTGA. CDR3 amino acids: CASSSKGGYEAFF. The CDR3 DNA follows: TGTGCCAGCAGCTCCAAAGGGGGTTATGAAGCTTTCTTT. The full variable domain, completed using reference TRBV7-3 and TRBJ1-1, is GAGVSQTPSNKVTEKGKYVELRCDPISGHTALYWYRQSLGQGPEFLIYFQGTGAADDSGLPNDRFFAVRPEGSVSTLKIQRTERGDSAVYLCASSSKGGYEAFFGQGTRLTVV.

This clone appeared a few times. The rearrangement links TRBV4-3 to TRBJ2-1; D call uncertain. Trimming cost V 0 bases and J 3 bases, with 9 bases left between them. The CDR3 length is 15 residues. The germline V gene encodes CDR1 LGHNA and CDR2 YSLEER. CDR3 residues: CASSQEHQDYNEQFF. CDR3 bases: TGCGCCAGCAGCCAAGAGCACCAGGACTACAATGAGCAGTTCTTC.

This sequence joins TRBV19 and TRBJ1-2; 7 nucleotides agree with TRBD1. This CDR3 has 15 residues. The germline V gene has CDR1 LNHDA and CDR2 SQIVND (reference sequence). The J segment lost 0 bases and the V segment lost 7 bases, leaving 8 bases of the junction unmatched. CDR3 amino acids: CASTESGTANYGYTF. CDR3 sequence (DNA): TGTGCCAGTACCGAGTCAGGGACAGCTAACTATGGCTACACCTTC.